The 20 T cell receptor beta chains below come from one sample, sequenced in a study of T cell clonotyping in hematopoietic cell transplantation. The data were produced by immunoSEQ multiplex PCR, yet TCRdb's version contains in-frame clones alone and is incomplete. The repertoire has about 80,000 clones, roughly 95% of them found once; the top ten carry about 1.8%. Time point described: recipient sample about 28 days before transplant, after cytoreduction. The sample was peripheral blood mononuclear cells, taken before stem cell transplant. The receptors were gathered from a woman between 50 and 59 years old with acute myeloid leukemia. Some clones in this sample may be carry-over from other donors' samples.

CDR3 residues: CASSYRETQLGTEAFF. The CDR3 DNA is TGTGCCAGCAGCTACCGAGAAACACAACTGGGCACTGAAGCTTTCTTT. The chain recombines TRBV7-6 with TRBJ1-1, with D unresolved. V lost 4 bases and J lost 4, with 19 bases in between. CDR3 size: 16 residues. Germline CDR1 and CDR2: SGHVS and FNYEAQ.

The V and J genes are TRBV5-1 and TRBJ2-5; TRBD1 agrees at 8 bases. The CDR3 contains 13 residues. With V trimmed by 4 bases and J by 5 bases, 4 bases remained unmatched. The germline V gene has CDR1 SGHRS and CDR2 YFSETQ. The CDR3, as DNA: TGCGCCAGCAGCCCGGACAGGGATGAGACCCAGTACTTC. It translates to CASSPDRDETQYF.

CDR3 DNA sequence: TGTGCCAGCAGCCCGCTACTAGCGGGAGGGAAAGAGACCCAGTACTTC. Translating it yields CASSPLLAGGKETQYF. This sequence joins TRBV7-2 and TRBJ2-5, with 13 bases lining up with TRBD2. CDR3 length: 16 amino acids. V shed 5 bases, J shed 3 bases, and the junction held 6 bases outside the gene matches. CDR1 is SGHTA and CDR2 is FQGNSA in the germline V gene. Using reference TRBV7-2 and TRBJ2-5 for the parts outside the CDR3, the full variable domain is GAGVSQSPSNKVTEKGKDVELRCDPISGHTALYWYRQSLGQGLEFLIYFQGNSAPDKSGLPSDRFSAERTGGSVSTLTIQRTQQEDSAVYLCASSPLLAGGKETQYFGPGTRLLVL.

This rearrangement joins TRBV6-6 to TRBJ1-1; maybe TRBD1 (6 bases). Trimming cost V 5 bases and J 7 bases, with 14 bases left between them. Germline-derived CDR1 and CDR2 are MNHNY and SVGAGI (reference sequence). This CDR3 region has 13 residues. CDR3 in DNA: TGTGCCAGCAGTAAAAACAGGGCTGATGAAGCTTTCTTT. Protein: CASSKNRADEAFF.

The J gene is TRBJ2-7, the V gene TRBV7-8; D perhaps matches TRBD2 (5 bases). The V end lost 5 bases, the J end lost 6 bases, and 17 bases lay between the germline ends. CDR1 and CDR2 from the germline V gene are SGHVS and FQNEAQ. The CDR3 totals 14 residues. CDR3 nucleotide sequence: TGTGCCAGCAGCCCCGAGGGTTTCCGGGGCGAGCAGTACTTC. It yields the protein CASSPEGFRGEQYF. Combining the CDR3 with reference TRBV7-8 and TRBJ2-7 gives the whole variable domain GAGVSQSPRYKVAKRGQDVALRCDPISGHVSLFWYQQALGQGPEFLTYFQNEAQLDKSGLPSDRFFAERPEGSVSTLKIQRTQQEDSAVYLCASSPEGFRGEQYFGPGTRLTVT.

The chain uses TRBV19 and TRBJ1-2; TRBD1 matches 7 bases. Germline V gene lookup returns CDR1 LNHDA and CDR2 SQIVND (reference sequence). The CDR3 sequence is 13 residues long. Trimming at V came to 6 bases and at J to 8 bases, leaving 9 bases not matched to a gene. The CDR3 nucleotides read TGTGCCAGTAGAACCGACAGGGTAGGCGGCTACACCTTC. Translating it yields CASRTDRVGGYTF.

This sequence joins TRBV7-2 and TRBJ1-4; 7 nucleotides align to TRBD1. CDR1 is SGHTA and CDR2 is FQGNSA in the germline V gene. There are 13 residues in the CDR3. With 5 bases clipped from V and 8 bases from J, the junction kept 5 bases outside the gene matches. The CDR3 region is CASSRTGGEKLFF. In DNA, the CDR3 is TGTGCCAGCAGCCGGACAGGTGGGGAAAAACTGTTTTTT. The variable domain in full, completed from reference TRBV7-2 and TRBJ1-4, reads GAGVSQSPSNKVTEKGKDVELRCDPISGHTALYWYRQSLGQGLEFLIYFQGNSAPDKSGLPSDRFSAERTGGSVSTLTIQRTQQEDSAVYLCASSRTGGEKLFFGSGTQLSVL.

The chain's CDR3 is CASSYSEGSGSYEQFF. CDR3 coding DNA: TGTGCCAGCAGTTACTCGGAAGGTAGCGGGAGCTATGAGCAGTTCTTC. The chain couples TRBV6-5 to TRBJ2-1; 9 bases agree with TRBD2. V lost 0 bases to trimming and J lost 8 bases; unmatched junction nucleotides: 8. The CDR3 runs 16 residues. CDR1 and CDR2 from the germline V gene are MNHEY and SVGAGI.

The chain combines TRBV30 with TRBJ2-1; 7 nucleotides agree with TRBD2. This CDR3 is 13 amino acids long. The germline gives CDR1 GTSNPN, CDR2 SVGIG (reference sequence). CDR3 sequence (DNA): TGTGCTTTTCAGCGGGGATCCTACAATGAGCAGTTCTTC. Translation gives CAFQRGSYNEQFF.

CDR3 in amino acids: CASSVTIVNTEAFF. Here the CDR3 DNA reads TGTGCCAGTAGTGTGACAATTGTTAACACTGAAGCTTTCTTT. V and J are TRBV19 and TRBJ1-1; no firm D call. In germline, CDR1 is LNHDA, CDR2 SQIVND (reference sequence). Trimming took 5 bases from V and 2 from J, leaving 12 bases between them. CDR3 size: 14 residues.

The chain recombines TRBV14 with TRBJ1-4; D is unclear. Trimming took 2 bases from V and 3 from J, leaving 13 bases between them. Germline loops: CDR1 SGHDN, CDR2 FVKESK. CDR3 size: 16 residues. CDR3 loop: CASSQLYAGPNEKLFF. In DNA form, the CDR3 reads TGTGCCAGCAGCCAACTTTATGCAGGCCCTAATGAAAAACTGTTTTTT. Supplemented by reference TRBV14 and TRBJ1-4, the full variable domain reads EAGVTQFPSHSVIEKGQTVTLRCDPISGHDNLYWYRRVMGKEIKFLLHFVKESKQDESGMPNNRFLAERTGGTYSTLKVQPAELEDSGVYFCASSQLYAGPNEKLFFGSGTQLSVL.

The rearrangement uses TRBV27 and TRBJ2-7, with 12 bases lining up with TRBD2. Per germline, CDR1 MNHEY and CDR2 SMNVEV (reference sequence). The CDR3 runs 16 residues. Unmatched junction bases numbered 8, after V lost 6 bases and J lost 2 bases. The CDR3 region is CASRGLAGPLAYEQYF. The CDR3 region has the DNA TGTGCCAGCAGGGGACTAGCGGGCCCCTTAGCCTACGAGCAGTACTTC.

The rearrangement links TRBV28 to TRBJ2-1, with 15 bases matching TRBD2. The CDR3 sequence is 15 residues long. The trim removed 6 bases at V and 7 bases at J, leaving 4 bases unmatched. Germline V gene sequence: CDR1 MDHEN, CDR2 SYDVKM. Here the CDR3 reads CASRSGTSGRNEQFF. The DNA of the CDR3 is TGTGCCAGCAGATCCGGGACTAGCGGGAGGAATGAGCAGTTCTTC.

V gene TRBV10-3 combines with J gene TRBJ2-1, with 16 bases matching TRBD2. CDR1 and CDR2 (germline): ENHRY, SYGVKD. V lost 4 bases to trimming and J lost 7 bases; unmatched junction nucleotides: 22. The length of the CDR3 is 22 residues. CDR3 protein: CAISGGIFPGTSGGAQTNEQFF. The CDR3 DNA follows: TGTGCCATCAGTGGCGGGATTTTTCCCGGGACTAGCGGGGGGGCCCAGACTAATGAGCAGTTCTTC.

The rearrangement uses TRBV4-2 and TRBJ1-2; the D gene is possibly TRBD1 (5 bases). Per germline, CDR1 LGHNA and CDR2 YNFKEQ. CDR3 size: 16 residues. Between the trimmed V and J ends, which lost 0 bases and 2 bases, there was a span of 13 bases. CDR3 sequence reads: CASSQDRTGTNYGYTF. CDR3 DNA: TGTGCCAGCAGCCAAGATCGCACGGGGACCAACTATGGCTACACCTTC.

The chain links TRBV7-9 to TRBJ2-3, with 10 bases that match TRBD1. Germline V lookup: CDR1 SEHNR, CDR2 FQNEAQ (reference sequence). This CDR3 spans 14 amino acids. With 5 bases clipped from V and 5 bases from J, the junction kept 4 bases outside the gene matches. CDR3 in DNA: TGTGCCAGCAGCCATCGGGACAGGGGAGATACGCAGTATTTT. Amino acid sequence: CASSHRDRGDTQYF.

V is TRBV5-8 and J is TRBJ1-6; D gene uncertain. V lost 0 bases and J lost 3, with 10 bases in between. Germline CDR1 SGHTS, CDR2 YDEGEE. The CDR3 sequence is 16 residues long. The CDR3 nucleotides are TGTGCCAGCAGCTTGGGAACGGGCCTCTATAATTCACCCCTCCACTTT. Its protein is CASSLGTGLYNSPLHF.

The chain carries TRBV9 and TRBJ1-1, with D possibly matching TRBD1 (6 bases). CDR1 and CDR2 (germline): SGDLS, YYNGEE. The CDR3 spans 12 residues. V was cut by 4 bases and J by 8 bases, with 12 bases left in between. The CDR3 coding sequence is TGTGCCAGCAGCATAGGGACATCGGAAGCTTTCTTT. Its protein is CASSIGTSEAFF. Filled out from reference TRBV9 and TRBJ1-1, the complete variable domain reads DSGVTQTPKHLITATGQRVTLRCSPRSGDLSVYWYQQSLDQGLQFLIQYYNGEERAKGNILERFSAQQFPDLHSELNLSSLELGDSALYFCASSIGTSEAFFGQGTRLTVV.

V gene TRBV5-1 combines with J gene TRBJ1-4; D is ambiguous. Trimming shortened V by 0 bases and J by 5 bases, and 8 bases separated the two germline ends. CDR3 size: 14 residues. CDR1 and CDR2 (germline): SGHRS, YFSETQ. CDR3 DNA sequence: TGCGCCAGCAGCTTGGCTAATGAAAATGAAAAACTGTTTTTT. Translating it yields CASSLANENEKLFF.

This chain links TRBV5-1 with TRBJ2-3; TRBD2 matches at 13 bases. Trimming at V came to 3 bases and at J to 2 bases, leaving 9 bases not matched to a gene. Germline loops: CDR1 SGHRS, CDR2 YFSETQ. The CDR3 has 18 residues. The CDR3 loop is CASSYRLAGGDFTDTQYF. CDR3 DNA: TGCGCCAGCAGCTACCGACTAGCGGGGGGCGATTTCACAGATACGCAGTATTTT.